This TCR beta chain was recovered during a study of blood T cell repertoires in COVID-19. Sequencing was performed with immunoSEQ multiplex PCR; in TCRdb, only in-frame clones are kept and a portion is missing. Here the sample spans about 140,000 clones, about 75% being singletons. Losses at the gene ends were 4 bases for V and 5 bases for J; bases not matched to a gene: 4. CDR3 length: 15 residues. Germline CDR1 reads SGDLS; CDR2 reads YYNGEE. This chain joins TRBV9 and TRBJ2-1, with 12 bases identical to TRBD2. Sample: PBMCs or T cells enriched from blood (not recorded which). This TCR was recovered from a woman between 45 and 65 years old who had recovered from COVID-19. CDR3 protein: CASSTRTSGNNEQFF. The CDR3 DNA follows: TGTGCCAGCAGCACTCGGACTAGCGGGAACAATGAGCAGTTCTTC.